This T cell receptor beta chain is drawn from a study of blood T cell repertoires in COVID-19. Study details: Material from acute and convalescent COVID-19 was sourced from the United States, Italy and Spain. Sources were T cells, B-cell-depleted T cells, or PBMCs; the material itself was cDNA or gDNA.

The CDR3 totals 14 residues. Trimming removed 10 bases from V and 4 bases from J, with 16 bases in between. CDR1 and CDR2 (germline): MNHEY, SVGAGI. In the original processing: By means of reference gene primer amplification, nucleated cell counts were estimated. Method: immunoSEQ multiplex PCR; TCRdb's copy keeps in-frame clones and lacks some. V and J calls and clone size come straight from that table; D and trimming were deduced from the DNA. The sample carries about 81,000 clones, 84% recorded once. The receptor comes from a human donor in a cohort sampled during active COVID-19. Sequencing used peripheral blood. This sequence joins TRBV6-5 and TRBJ1-4; D gene ambiguous. The CDR3 is CATRRRASNEKLFF. The CDR3 DNA is TGTGCCACGCGCAGGAGGGCTAGTAATGAAAAACTGTTTTTT.